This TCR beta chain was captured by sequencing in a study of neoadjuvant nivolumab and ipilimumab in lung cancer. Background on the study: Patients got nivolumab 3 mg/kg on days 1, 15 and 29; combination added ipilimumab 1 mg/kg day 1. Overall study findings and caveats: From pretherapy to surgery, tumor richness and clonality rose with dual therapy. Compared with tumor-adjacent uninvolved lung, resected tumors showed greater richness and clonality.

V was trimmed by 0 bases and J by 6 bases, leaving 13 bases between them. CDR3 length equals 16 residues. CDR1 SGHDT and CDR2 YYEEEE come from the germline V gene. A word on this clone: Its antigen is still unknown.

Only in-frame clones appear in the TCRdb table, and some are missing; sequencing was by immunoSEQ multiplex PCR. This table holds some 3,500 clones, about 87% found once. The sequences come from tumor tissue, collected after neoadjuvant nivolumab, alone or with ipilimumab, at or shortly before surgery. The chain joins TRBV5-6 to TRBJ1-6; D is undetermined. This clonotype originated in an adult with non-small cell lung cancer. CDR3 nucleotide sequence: TGTGCCAGCAGCTTGGGGCCTGGAGGACCTAATTCACCCCTCCACTTT. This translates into CASSLGPGGPNSPLHF.